The T cell receptor beta chain under discussion was sequenced for a study of shared clonotypes between healthy human individuals. In replicate PCRs of sorted subsets, approximately 200 ng DNA, tens of thousands of T cell genomes, was used. This table comes from immunoSEQ multiplex PCR, and its TCRdb copy is limited to in-frame clones, with some not included. The table shows over 2 million clones, with around 95% occurring only once. Germline-derived CDR1 and CDR2 are SGHDT and YYEEEE. There are 15 residues in the CDR3. Trimming cost V 1 base and J 9 bases; bases outside gene matches: 8. Sequencing was performed on naive CD4+ T cells sorted from blood. Specified subset: CD45RA+ positively selected. The clonotype originates from a young man in good health. V is TRBV5-6 and J is TRBJ2-1; 9 bases align to TRBD2. The DNA of the CDR3 is TGTGCCAGCAGCTTGTGGGTTAGCGGGAGTGGTGAGCAGTTCTTC. Protein sequence: CASSLWVSGSGEQFF.